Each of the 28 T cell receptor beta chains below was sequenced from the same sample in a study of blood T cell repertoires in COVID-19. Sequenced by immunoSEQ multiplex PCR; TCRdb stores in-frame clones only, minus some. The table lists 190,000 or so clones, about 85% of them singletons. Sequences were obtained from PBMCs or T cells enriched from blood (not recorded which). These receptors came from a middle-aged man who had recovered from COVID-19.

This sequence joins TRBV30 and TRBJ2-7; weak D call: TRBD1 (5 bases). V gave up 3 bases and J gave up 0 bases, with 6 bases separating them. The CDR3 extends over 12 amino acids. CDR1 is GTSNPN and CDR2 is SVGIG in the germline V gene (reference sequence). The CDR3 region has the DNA TGTGCCTGGAGCAGGGACTCCTACGAGCAGTACTTC. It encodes CAWSRDSYEQYF.

As DNA, the CDR3 is TGTGCCAGCAGCCCGATAGCGGGAGGGAGGACAGATACGCAGTATTTT. Translated, it gives CASSPIAGGRTDTQYF. This sequence joins TRBV7-3 and TRBJ2-3; 11 bases match TRBD2. The germline V gene has CDR1 SGHTA and CDR2 FQGTGA. This CDR3 has 16 amino acids. V lost 5 bases and J lost 3; bases outside the gene matches: 7.

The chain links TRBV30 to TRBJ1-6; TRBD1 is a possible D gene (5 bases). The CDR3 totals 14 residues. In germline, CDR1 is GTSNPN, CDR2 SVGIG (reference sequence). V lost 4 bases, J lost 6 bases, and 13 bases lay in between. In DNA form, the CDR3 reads TGTGCCTGGATGGCGGGACCGAGTAATTCACCCCTCCACTTT. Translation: CAWMAGPSNSPLHF.

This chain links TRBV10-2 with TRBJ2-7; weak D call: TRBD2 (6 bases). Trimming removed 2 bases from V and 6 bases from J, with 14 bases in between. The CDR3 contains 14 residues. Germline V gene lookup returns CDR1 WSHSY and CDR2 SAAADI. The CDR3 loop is CASSETIGGSEQYF. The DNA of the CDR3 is TGCGCCAGCAGTGAGACGATAGGAGGGAGCGAGCAGTACTTC.

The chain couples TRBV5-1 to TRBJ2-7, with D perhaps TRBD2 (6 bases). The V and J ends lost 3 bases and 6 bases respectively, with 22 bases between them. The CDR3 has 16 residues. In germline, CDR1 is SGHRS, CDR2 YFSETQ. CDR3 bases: TGCGCCAGCAGCTGGGGACTTGCGGGAAACGTCGGCGAGCAGTACTTC. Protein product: CASSWGLAGNVGEQYF.

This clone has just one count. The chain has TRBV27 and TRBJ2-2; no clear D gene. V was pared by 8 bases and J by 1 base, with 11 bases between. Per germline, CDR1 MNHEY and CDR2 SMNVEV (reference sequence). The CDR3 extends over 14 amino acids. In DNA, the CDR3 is TGTGCCAGCGGGCAACAACAGAACACCGGGGAGCTGTTTTTT. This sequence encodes CASGQQQNTGELFF.

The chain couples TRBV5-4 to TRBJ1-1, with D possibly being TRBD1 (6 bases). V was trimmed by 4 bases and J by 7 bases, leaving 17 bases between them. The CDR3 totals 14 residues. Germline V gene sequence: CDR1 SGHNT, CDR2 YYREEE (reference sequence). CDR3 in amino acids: CASSLRGEGSEAFF. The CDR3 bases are TGTGCCAGCAGCCTGAGGGGGGAGGGGAGTGAAGCTTTCTTT.

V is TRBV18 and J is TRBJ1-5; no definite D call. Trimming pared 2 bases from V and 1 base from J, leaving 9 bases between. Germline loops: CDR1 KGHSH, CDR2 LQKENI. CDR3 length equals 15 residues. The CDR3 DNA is TGTGCCAGCTCACCAAAAGGAGGGAGCAATCAGCCCCAGCATTTT. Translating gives CASSPKGGSNQPQHF.

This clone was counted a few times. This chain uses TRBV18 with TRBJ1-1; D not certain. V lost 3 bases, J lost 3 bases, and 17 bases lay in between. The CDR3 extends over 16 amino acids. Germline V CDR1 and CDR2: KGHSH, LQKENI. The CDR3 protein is CASSPSNPGRDTEAFF. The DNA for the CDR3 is TGTGCCAGCTCACCTAGTAACCCCGGTCGGGACACTGAAGCTTTCTTT.

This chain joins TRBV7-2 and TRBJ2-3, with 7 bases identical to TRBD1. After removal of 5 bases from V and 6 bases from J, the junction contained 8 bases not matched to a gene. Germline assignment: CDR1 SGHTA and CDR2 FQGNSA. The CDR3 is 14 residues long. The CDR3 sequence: CASSLGQAEDTQYF. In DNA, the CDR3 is TGTGCCAGCAGCCTTGGACAGGCCGAGGATACGCAGTATTTT. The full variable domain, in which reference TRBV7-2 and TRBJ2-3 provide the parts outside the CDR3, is GAGVSQSPSNKVTEKGKDVELRCDPISGHTALYWYRQSLGQGLEFLIYFQGNSAPDKSGLPSDRFSAERTGGSVSTLTIQRTQQEDSAVYLCASSLGQAEDTQYFGPGTRLTVL.

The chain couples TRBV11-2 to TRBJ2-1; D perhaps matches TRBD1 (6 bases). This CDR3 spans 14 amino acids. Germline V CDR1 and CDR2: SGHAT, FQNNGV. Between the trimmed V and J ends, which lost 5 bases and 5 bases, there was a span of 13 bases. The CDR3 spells CASSTRTVNNEQFF. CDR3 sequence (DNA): TGTGCCAGCAGCACCCGGACAGTGAACAATGAGCAGTTCTTC.

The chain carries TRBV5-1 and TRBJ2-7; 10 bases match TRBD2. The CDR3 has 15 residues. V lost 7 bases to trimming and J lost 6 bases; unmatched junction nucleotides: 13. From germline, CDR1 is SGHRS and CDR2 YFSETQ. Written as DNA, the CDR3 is TGCGCCAGCCGCCCATTACTAGCGGGAATGGGCGAGCAGTACTTC. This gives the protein CASRPLLAGMGEQYF.

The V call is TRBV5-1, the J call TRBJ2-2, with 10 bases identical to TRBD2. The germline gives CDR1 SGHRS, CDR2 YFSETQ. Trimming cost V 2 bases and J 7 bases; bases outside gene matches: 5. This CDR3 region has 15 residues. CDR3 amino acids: CASSFLAGVGGELFF. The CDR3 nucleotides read TGCGCCAGCAGCTTCCTAGCGGGAGTGGGCGGGGAGCTGTTTTTT.

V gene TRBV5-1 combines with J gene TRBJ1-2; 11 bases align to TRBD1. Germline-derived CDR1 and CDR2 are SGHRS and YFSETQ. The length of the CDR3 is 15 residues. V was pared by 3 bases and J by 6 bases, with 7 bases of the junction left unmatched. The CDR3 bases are TGCGCCAGCAGCTCGGCCGGACAGGGGGCTGATGGCTACACCTTC. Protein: CASSSAGQGADGYTF. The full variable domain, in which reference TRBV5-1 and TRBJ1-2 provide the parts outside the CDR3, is KAGVTQTPRYLIKTRGQQVTLSCSPISGHRSVSWYQQTPGQGLQFLFEYFSETQRNKGNFPGRFSGRQFSNSRSEMNVSTLELGDSALYLCASSSAGQGADGYTFGSGTRLTVV.

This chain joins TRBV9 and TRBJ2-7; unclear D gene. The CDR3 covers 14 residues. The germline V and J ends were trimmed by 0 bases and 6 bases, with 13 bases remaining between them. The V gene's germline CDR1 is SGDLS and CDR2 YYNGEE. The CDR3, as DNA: TGTGCCAGCAGCGTAGGCCACAGTACTTCCGAGCAGTACTTC. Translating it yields CASSVGHSTSEQYF. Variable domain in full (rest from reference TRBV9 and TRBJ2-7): DSGVTQTPKHLITATGQRVTLRCSPRSGDLSVYWYQQSLDQGLQFLIQYYNGEERAKGNILERFSAQQFPDLHSELNLSSLELGDSALYFCASSVGHSTSEQYFGPGTRLTVT.

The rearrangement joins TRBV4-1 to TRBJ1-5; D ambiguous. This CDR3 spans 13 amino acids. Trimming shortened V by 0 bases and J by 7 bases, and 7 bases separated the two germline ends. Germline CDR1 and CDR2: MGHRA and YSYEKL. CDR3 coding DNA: TGCGCCAGCAGCCAAGACACTATGCAGCCCCAGCATTTT. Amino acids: CASSQDTMQPQHF.

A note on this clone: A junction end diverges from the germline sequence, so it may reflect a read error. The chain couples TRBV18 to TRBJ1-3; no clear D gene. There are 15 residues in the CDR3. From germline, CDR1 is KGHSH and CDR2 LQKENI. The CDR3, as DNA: TGTGCCAGCTCCCCACCCCAAGTAGCGGGAAACACCATATATTTT. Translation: CASSPPQVAGNTIYF.

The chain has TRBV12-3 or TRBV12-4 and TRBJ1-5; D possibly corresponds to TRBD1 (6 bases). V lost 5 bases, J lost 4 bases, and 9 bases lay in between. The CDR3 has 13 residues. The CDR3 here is CASSPQGNQPQHF. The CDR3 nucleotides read TGTGCCAGCAGTCCGCAGGGGAATCAGCCCCAGCATTTT.

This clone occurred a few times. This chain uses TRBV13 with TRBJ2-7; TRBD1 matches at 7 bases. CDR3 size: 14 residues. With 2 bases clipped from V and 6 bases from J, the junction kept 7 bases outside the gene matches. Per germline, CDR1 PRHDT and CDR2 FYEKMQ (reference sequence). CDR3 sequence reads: CASSLRQGTSEQYF. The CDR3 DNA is TGTGCCAGCAGCTTACGACAGGGAACTAGCGAGCAGTACTTC.

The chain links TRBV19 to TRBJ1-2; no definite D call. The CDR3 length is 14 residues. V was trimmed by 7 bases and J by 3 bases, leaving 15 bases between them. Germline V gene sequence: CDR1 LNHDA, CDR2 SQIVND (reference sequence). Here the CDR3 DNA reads TGTGCCAGTACCTTCTCGGAGCGCCACTATGGCTACACCTTC. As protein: CASTFSERHYGYTF.

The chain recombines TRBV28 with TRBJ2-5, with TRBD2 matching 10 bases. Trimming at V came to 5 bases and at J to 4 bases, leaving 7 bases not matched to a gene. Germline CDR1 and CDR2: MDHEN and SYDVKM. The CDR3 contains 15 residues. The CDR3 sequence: CASSAAGGPLETQYF. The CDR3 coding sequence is TGTGCCAGCAGTGCAGCGGGAGGGCCTTTAGAGACCCAGTACTTC.

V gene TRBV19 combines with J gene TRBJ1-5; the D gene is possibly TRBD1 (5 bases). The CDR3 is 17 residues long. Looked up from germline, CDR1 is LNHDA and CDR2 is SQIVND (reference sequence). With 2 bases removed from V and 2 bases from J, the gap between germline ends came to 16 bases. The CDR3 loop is CASSISTGTPGNQPQHF. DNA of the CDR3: TGTGCCAGTAGTATATCCACAGGAACCCCAGGCAATCAGCCCCAGCATTTT.

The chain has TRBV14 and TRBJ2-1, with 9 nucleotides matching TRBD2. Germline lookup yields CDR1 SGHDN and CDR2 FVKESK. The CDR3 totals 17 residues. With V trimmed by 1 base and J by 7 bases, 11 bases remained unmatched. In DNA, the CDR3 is TGTGCCAGCAGCCAAGCCTTTCTTAGCGGGAGAGCAAATGAGCAGTTCTTC. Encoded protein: CASSQAFLSGRANEQFF.

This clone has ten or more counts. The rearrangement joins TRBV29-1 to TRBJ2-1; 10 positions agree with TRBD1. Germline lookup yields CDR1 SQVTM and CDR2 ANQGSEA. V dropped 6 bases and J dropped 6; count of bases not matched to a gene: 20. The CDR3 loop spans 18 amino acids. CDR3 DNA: TGCAGCGTCCAACGGTACGGAGCGACCGGGACAGGGGCCAATGAGCAGTTCTTC. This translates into CSVQRYGATGTGANEQFF.

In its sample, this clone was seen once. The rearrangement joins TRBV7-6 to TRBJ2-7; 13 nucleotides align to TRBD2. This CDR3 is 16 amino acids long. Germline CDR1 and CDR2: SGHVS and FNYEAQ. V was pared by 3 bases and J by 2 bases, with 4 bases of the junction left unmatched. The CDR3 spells CASSLTGTSGAYEQYF. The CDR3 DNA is TGTGCCAGCAGCTTGACTGGGACTAGCGGGGCCTACGAGCAGTACTTC. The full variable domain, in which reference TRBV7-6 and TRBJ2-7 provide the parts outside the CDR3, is GAGVSQSPRYKVTKRGQDVALRCDPISGHVSLYWYRQALGQGPEFLTYFNYEAQQDKSGLPNDRFSAERPEGSISTLTIQRTEQRDSAMYRCASSLTGTSGAYEQYFGPGTRLTVT.

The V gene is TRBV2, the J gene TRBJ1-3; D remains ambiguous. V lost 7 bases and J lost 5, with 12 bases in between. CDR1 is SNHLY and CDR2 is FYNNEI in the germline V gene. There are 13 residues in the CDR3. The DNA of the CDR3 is TGTGCCAGCAACTCCCTAGGCCGAAACACCATATATTTT. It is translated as CASNSLGRNTIYF.

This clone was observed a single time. CDR3 loop: CASSFIRAGNNEQYF. The CDR3, as DNA: TGTGCCAGCAGCTTTATCCGGGCAGGGAATAACGAGCAGTACTTC. V gene TRBV11-2 combines with J gene TRBJ2-7, with D perhaps matching TRBD1 (5 bases). The CDR3 has 15 residues. Trimming pared 3 bases from V and 5 bases from J, leaving 17 bases between. Germline CDR1 is SGHAT and CDR2 is FQNNGV.

The CDR3 DNA follows: TGTGCCAGCAGTGAAGGCAGGCAGCCCAGACAGCCCCAGCATTTT. Translation gives CASSEGRQPRQPQHF. The chain couples TRBV2 to TRBJ1-5, with unresolved D. V was cut by 1 base and J by 7 bases, with 14 bases left in between. The CDR3 is 15 amino acids. Germline V CDR1 and CDR2: SNHLY, FYNNEI. Looking up the rest from reference TRBV2 and TRBJ1-5 gives the full variable domain: EPEVTQTPSHQVTQMGQEVILRCVPISNHLYFYWYRQILGQKVEFLVSFYNNEISEKSEIFDDQFSVERPDGSNFTLKIRSTKLEDSAMYFCASSEGRQPRQPQHFGDGTRLSIL.